This T cell receptor beta chain came from a study of T cell responses to AZD1222 COVID-19 vaccine. The V gene's germline CDR1 is KGHDR and CDR2 SFDVKD. The CDR3 is 16 amino acids. V was trimmed by 9 bases and J by 2 bases, leaving 18 bases between them. Libraries were prepared by immunoSEQ multiplex PCR; TCRdb keeps only in-frame clonotypes and omits some of them. The data show some 130,000 clones, just over 90% seen once. Sequenced material: peripheral blood, taken 28 days after the second AZD1222 dose. The sequence was collected from an adult who received the AZD1222 COVID-19 vaccine. This rearrangement joins TRBV24-1 to TRBJ2-2; tentatively, D is TRBD1 (6 bases). The CDR3: CATEASAGANTGELFF. The CDR3 DNA reads as TGTGCCACCGAGGCGTCGGCAGGGGCAAACACCGGGGAGCTGTTTTTT.